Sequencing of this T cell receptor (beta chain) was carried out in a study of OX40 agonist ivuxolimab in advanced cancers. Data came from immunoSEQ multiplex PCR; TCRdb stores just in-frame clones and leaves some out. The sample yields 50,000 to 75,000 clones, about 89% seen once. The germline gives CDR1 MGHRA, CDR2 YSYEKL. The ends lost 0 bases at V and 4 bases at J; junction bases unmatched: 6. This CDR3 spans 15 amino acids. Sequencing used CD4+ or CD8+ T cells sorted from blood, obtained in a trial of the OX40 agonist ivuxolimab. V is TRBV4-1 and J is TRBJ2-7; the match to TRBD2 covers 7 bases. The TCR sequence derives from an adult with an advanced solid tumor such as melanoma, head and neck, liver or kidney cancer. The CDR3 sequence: CASSQDGAGRYEQYF. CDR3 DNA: TGCGCCAGCAGCCAAGATGGAGCGGGGAGATACGAGCAGTACTTC.